This T cell receptor (beta chain) was identified in a study of T cell repertoires and Cas9 in healthy adults. Overall study: CD4 and CD8 compartments: SpCas9-reactive T cells profiled for potency, cytotoxicity, lineage.

Only in-frame clones appear in the TCRdb table, and some are missing; sequencing was by immunoSEQ multiplex PCR. The data show fewer than 2,000 clones, 93% seen once. Germline V gives CDR1 SGHKS, CDR2 YYEKEE (reference sequence). This CDR3 comprises 15 residues. Trimming removed 0 bases at V and 8 bases at J, with 17 bases between. The study, taken as a whole, reports: Preexisting effector T cell responses to SpCas9 were described as ubiquitous among healthy humans studied. In vitro, SpCas9-reactive Tregs were reported to curb effector T cell proliferation and function.

The sample taken for sequencing was SpCas9-reactive CD4+ effector T cells (CD137+, CD154-, CD25-, CD127+) from PBMCs; culture status not recorded. This chain links TRBV5-5 with TRBJ1-2; tentative D call: TRBD1 (6 bases). The TCR sequence derives from a human donor in good health. The CDR3 spells CASSLDSGAMGGYTF. The CDR3 DNA is TGTGCCAGCAGCTTGGATTCGGGGGCAATGGGGGGCTACACCTTC.